The sequence of this T cell receptor beta chain was determined in a study of cytomegalovirus exposure and HLA in healthy donors. It was with 60 Vbeta and 13 Jbeta primers that the PCR ran. Some clones are missing from TCRdb's copy, which holds only in-frame ones; the method was immunoSEQ multiplex PCR. The sample has about 120,000 clones, around four fifths seen once. Study-wide points: A later analysis showed that HLA-associated TCR beta chains had undergone more clonal expansion than equally common others. There were under 200 TCR beta chains listed as cytomegalovirus-associated. It was reported in a later analysis that an Asian-associated ancestry cluster showed fewer N-insertions than the roughly 660-donor mean.

Concerning this clone: Its antigen is not known. Other DNA sequences from this sample encode an identical CDR3 as well.

The sample comprised PBMCs. The source of this sequence is a man between 18 and 35 years old in good health and CMV-seropositive.

CDR3 in DNA: TGTGCCAGTAGTATCGGGACAGGGGGCAATCAGCCCCAGCATTTT. Translation gives CASSIGTGGNQPQHF. The rearrangement uses TRBV19 and TRBJ1-5; the match to TRBD1 covers 10 bases. CDR3 length: 15 residues. V lost 3 bases to trimming and J lost 2 bases; unmatched junction nucleotides: 1. Germline V gene lookup returns CDR1 LNHDA and CDR2 SQIVND (reference sequence).